This record concerns one T cell receptor (beta chain) sequence. The data were taken from a study of OX40 agonist ivuxolimab in advanced cancers. Overall study: Patients were roughly 83% male with ages roughly 20 to 80, mean roughly 64. Of the participants, under 50% had some prior anti-PD-1, anti-PD-L1 or anti-CTLA-4 therapy, which was allowed.

Autoimmune disease history or systemic immunosuppression disqualified patients. Germline-derived CDR1 and CDR2 are MNHEY and SMNVEV (reference sequence). The ends were cut back, 4 bases at V and 5 bases at J, with 17 bases in the middle. The CDR3 has 15 residues. This table comes from immunoSEQ multiplex PCR, and its TCRdb copy is limited to in-frame clones, with some not included. The repertoire consists of about 55,000 clones, with about 90% occurring once and the leading ten covering roughly 12%. The chain recombines TRBV27 with TRBJ1-2; D is unclear. This receptor was identified in an adult with an advanced solid tumor such as melanoma, head and neck, liver or kidney cancer. The sample consisted of CD4+ or CD8+ T cells sorted from blood, taken in a trial of the OX40 agonist ivuxolimab. The CDR3 here is CASSSKPPPRYGYTF. CDR3 sequence (DNA): TGTGCCAGCAGTTCGAAGCCCCCCCCGCGATATGGCTACACCTTC.